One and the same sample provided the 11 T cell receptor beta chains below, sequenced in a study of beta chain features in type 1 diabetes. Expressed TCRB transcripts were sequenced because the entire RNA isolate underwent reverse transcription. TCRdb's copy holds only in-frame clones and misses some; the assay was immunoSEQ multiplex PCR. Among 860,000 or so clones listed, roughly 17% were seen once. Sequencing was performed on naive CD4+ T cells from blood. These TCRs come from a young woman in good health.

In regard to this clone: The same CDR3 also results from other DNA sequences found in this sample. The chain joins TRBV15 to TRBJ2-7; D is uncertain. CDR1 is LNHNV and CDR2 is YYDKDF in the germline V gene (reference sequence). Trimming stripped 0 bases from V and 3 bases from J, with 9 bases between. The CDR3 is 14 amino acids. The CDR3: CATSRDSGSYEQYF. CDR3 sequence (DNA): TGTGCCACCAGCAGAGATTCTGGAAGCTACGAGCAGTACTTC. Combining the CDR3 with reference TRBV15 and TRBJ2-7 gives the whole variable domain DAMVIQNPRYQVTQFGKPVTLSCSQTLNHNVMYWYQQKSSQAPKLLFHYYDKDFNNEADTPDNFQSRRPNTSFCFLDIRSPGLGDTAMYLCATSRDSGSYEQYFGPGTRLTVT.

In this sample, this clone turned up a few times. DNA for the CDR3: TGTGCCAGCAGCGCTGGACTAGGGTTCTGGGAGCAGTACTTC. This sequence encodes CASSAGLGFWEQYF. The gene calls are TRBV9 and TRBJ2-7; TRBD2 matches 7 bases. Germline trimming cut 3 bases from V and 7 bases from J; bases unmatched to any gene: 10. Germline CDR1 and CDR2: SGDLS and YYNGEE. The CDR3 consists of 14 residues.

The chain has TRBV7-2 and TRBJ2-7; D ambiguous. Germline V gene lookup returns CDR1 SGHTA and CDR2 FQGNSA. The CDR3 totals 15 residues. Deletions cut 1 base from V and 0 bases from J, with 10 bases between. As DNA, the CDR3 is TGTGCCAGCAGCTTAGTAGGGCAGAGCTCCTACGAGCAGTACTTC. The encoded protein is CASSLVGQSSYEQYF.

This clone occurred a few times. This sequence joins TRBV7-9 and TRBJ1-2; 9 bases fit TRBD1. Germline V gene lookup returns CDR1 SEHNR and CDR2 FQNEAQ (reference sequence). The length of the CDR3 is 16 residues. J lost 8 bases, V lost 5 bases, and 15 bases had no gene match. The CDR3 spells CASSPRGTGSYTGYTF. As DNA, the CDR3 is TGTGCCAGCAGCCCCCGGGGGACAGGGAGTTATACGGGCTACACCTTC.

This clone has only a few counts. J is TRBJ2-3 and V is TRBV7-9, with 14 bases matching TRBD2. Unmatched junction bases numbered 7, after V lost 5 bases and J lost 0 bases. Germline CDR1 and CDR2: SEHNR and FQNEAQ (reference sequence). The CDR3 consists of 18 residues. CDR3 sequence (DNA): TGTGCCAGCAGCCACGGGACTAGCGGGAGAATCAGCACAGATACGCAGTATTTT. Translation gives CASSHGTSGRISTDTQYF. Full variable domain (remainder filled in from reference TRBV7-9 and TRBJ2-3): DTGVSQNPRHKITKRGQNVTFRCDPISEHNRLYWYRQTLGQGPEFLTYFQNEAQLEKSRLLSDRFSAERPKGSFSTLEIQRTEQGDSAMYLCASSHGTSGRISTDTQYFGPGTRLTVL.

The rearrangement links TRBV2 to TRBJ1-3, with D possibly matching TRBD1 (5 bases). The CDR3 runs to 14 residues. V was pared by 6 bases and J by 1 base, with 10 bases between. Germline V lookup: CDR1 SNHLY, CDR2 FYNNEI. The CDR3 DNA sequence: TGTGCCAGCAGCGCTGAGGGGTCTGGAAACACCATATATTTT. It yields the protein CASSAEGSGNTIYF.

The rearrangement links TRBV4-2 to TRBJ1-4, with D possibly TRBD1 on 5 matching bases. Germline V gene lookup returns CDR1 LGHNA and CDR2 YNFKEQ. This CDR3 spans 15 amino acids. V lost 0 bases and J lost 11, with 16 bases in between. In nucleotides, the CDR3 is TGTGCCAGCAGCCAAGAGGGTAGGCAGGGAAGGAAACTGTTTTTT. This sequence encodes CASSQEGRQGRKLFF.

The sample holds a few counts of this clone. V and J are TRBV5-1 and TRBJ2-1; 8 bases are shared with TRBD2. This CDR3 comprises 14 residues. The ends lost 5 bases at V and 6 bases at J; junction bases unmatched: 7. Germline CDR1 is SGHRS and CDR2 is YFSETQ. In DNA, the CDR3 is TGCGCCAGCAGAACCGGGAGGGTCGTCAATGAGCAGTTCTTC. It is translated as CASRTGRVVNEQFF.

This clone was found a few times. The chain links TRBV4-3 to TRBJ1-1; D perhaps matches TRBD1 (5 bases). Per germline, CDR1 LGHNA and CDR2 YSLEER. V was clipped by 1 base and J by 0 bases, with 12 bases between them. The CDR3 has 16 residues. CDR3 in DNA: TGCGCCAGCAGCCAAGTAGGATCAGGGATGAACACTGAAGCTTTCTTT. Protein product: CASSQVGSGMNTEAFF.

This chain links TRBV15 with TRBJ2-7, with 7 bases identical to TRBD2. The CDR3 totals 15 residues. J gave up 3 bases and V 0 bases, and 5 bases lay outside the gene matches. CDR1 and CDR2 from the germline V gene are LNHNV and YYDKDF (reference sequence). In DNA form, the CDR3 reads TGTGCCACCAGCAGAGATATACTAGCGATCTACGAGCAGTACTTC. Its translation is CATSRDILAIYEQYF.

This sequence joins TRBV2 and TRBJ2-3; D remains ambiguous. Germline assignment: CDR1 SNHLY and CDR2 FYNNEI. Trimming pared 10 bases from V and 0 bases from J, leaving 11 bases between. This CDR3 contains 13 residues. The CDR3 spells CATKNPSTDTQYF. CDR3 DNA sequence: TGTGCCACCAAGAATCCTAGCACAGATACGCAGTATTTT.